These 31 T cell receptor beta chains originate from one sample sequenced in a study of T cells after yellow fever vaccination. TCRdb ran MiXCR on the 5' RACE reads and lists one entry per CDR3 protein. Here the sample spans 150,000 to 200,000 distinct CDR3 sequences, more than 9.5% being singletons. The sample here was CD8+ T cells sorted from PBMCs, taken 15 days after the yellow fever booster vaccination. These receptors were taken from a man between 18 and 29 years old who received the YFV17D yellow fever vaccine.

This clonotype was found a few times. The chain recombines TRBV3-1 with TRBJ2-7, with 9 bases identical to TRBD2. With V trimmed by 1 base and J by 4 bases, 5 bases remained unmatched. The CDR3 covers 15 residues. Germline CDR1 and CDR2: LGHDT and YNNKEL (reference sequence). The CDR3 nucleotides read TGTGCCAGCAGCCAAGTTGGGACTAGCTCGTACGAGCAGTACTTC. Its translation: CASSQVGTSSYEQYF.

The chain employs TRBV29-1 and TRBJ2-3; D call uncertain. This CDR3 is 10 amino acids long. Germline V gene sequence: CDR1 SQVTM, CDR2 ANQGSEA. Deletions cut 8 bases from V and 6 bases from J, with 9 bases between. CDR3 in DNA: TGCAGCCTGCTAATGGATACGCAGTATTTT. Translated, it gives CSLLMDTQYF.

This clonotype was counted between two and nine times. The chain combines TRBV4-2 with TRBJ2-3; 7 bases are shared with TRBD2. CDR1 and CDR2 from the germline V gene are LGHNA and YNFKEQ. The V segment lost 0 bases and the J segment 4 bases; nucleotides outside the gene matches: 10. CDR3 length: 17 amino acids. The CDR3 DNA is TGTGCCAGCAGCCAAGAACCCCCCAGCGGGGTGTCAGATACGCAGTATTTT. Encoded protein: CASSQEPPSGVSDTQYF.

This clonotype was recorded at least ten times. The chain joins TRBV21-1 to TRBJ1-3; the D call TRBD1 from the table was never checked on the DNA. TRBV21-1 is listed as a pseudogene. The CDR3 extends over 18 amino acids. CDR3 residues: CASSFRDREEGSGNTIYF. CDR3 DNA: TGTGCCAGCAGCTTCCGGGACAGGGAGGAAGGGTCTGGAAACACCATATATTTT.

This clonotype was found a few times. V is TRBV28 and J is TRBJ1-1; D may be TRBD1 (6 bases). The V gene's germline CDR1 is MDHEN and CDR2 SYDVKM. V lost 1 base to trimming and J lost 0 bases, with 21 bases between them. The CDR3 runs to 19 residues. CDR3 sequence reads: CASSLSLLTGGRLNTEAFF. The CDR3 DNA follows: TGTGCCAGCAGTTTATCTCTCCTAACGGGGGGGCGTCTGAACACTGAAGCTTTCTTT. Combining the CDR3 with reference TRBV28 and TRBJ1-1 gives the whole variable domain DVKVTQSSRYLVKRTGEKVFLECVQDMDHENMFWYRQDPGLGLRLIYFSYDVKMKEKGDIPEGYSVSREKKERFSLILESASTNQTSMYLCASSLSLLTGGRLNTEAFFGQGTRLTVV.

This clonotype was picked up a small number of times. The gene calls are TRBV12-3 or TRBV12-4 and TRBJ2-1; D may be TRBD2 (6 bases). CDR3 length: 13 amino acids. Trimming pared 5 bases from V and 6 bases from J, leaving 11 bases between. CDR3 loop: CASSLGTPNEQFF. CDR3 bases: TGTGCCAGCAGTCTAGGGACTCCCAATGAGCAGTTCTTC.

The chain couples TRBV4-3 to TRBJ1-2; 7 bases are a match to TRBD1. The CDR3 is 15 residues long. Germline assignment: CDR1 LGHNA and CDR2 YSLEER. Trimming at V came to 1 base and at J to 6 bases, leaving 8 bases not matched to a gene. The CDR3 loop is CASSQVGGVANGYTF. In DNA form, the CDR3 reads TGCGCCAGCAGCCAAGTAGGGGGCGTTGCTAATGGCTACACCTTC.

This clonotype was seen many times. The CDR3 DNA reads as TGTGCCAGCAGCGTAGAGGACTCCTACAATGAGCAGTTCTTC. Translation gives CASSVEDSYNEQFF. J is TRBJ2-1 and V is TRBV9; D gene ambiguous. V dropped 0 bases and J dropped 0 bases, with 4 bases sitting between them. This CDR3 contains 14 residues. Germline V gives CDR1 SGDLS, CDR2 YYNGEE.

This chain connects TRBV27 to TRBJ1-1; D might be TRBD1 (5 bases). Per the germline V gene, CDR1 is MNHEY and CDR2 is SMNVEV (reference sequence). This CDR3 comprises 13 residues. V lost 5 bases and J lost 2, with 9 bases in between. CDR3 residues: CASSGTRNTEAFF. The CDR3 region has the DNA TGTGCCAGCAGTGGGACGCGAAACACTGAAGCTTTCTTT.

The chain joins TRBV2 to TRBJ2-1, with 9 bases that match TRBD1. J gave up 1 base and V 10 bases, and 5 bases lay outside the gene matches. The CDR3 totals 14 residues. Germline V lookup: CDR1 SNHLY, CDR2 FYNNEI. DNA of the CDR3: TGTGCCACCGGGACAGGGAATTCCTACAATGAGCAGTTCTTC. Protein: CATGTGNSYNEQFF.

This clonotype occurred many times. The chain joins TRBV4-1 to TRBJ2-7; D perhaps matches TRBD2 (6 bases). The CDR3 extends over 13 amino acids. CDR1 and CDR2 (germline): MGHRA, YSYEKL. V shed 3 bases and J shed 4 bases, with 10 bases lying between them. DNA of the CDR3: TGCGCCAGCAGCCAGGAGGGCCCTTACGAGCAGTACTTC. Protein sequence: CASSQEGPYEQYF.

This clonotype was observed a few times. The J gene is TRBJ2-2, the V gene TRBV4-3, with TRBD1 as a possible D gene (5 bases). Deletions cut 0 bases from V and 0 bases from J, with 8 bases between. The CDR3 runs to 16 residues. The germline V gene encodes CDR1 LGHNA and CDR2 YSLEER. The chain's CDR3 is CASSQDRGSNTGELFF. For the CDR3, the DNA is TGCGCCAGCAGCCAAGATAGGGGATCGAACACCGGGGAGCTGTTTTTT.

The rearrangement joins TRBV11-2 to TRBJ2-2; D gene unclear. Trimming stripped 4 bases from V and 7 bases from J, with 7 bases between. This CDR3 spans 12 amino acids. CDR1 SGHAT and CDR2 FQNNGV come from the germline V gene. As DNA, the CDR3 is TGTGCCAGCAGCTCTAACCGCGGGGAGCTGTTTTTT. This encodes CASSSNRGELFF.

In this sample, this clonotype turned up many times. This chain joins TRBV4-1 and TRBJ2-5; 12 bases align to TRBD2. This CDR3 contains 17 residues. Trimming took 0 bases from V and 4 from J; bases not matched to a gene: 6. CDR1 and CDR2 from the germline V gene are MGHRA and YSYEKL. The CDR3 bases are TGCGCCAGCAGCCAAGACGGACTAGCGGGGCGCGGAGAGACCCAGTACTTC. It encodes CASSQDGLAGRGETQYF.

This clonotype appeared many times. This rearrangement joins TRBV5-8 to TRBJ2-7; TRBD1 aligns across 7 bases. Per germline, CDR1 SGHTS and CDR2 YDEGEE. The CDR3 totals 15 residues. V was pared by 7 bases and J by 0 bases, with 10 bases of the junction left unmatched. The CDR3 DNA reads TGTGCCAGCGGCCTTGAGGACAGGCCCTCCTACGAGCAGTACTTC. This translates into CASGLEDRPSYEQYF.

The V and J genes are TRBV12-3 or TRBV12-4 and TRBJ1-4; D remains ambiguous. The CDR3 contains 15 residues. The V gene lost 6 bases and the J gene lost 6 bases, with 17 bases spanning the gap. The CDR3 is CASSPGRRIYEKLFF. CDR3 DNA sequence: TGTGCCAGCAGCCCGGGGAGGAGGATATATGAAAAACTGTTTTTT.

The rearrangement joins TRBV7-9 to TRBJ1-1, with 8 bases aligning to TRBD1. Germline lookup yields CDR1 SEHNR and CDR2 FQNEAQ (reference sequence). This CDR3 region has 17 residues. V lost 6 bases, J lost 0 bases, and 12 bases stayed unmatched. The DNA for the CDR3 is TGTGCCAGCAGGCCACCTCGGACAGGGAGAATGAACACTGAAGCTTTCTTT. It codes for CASRPPRTGRMNTEAFF.

There are many counts of this clonotype. The chain combines TRBV5-1 with TRBJ2-3; D ambiguous. V was shortened by 1 base and J by 2 bases, with 11 bases between the two germline ends. Per the germline V gene, CDR1 is SGHRS and CDR2 is YFSETQ. This CDR3 contains 15 residues. The CDR3 region is CASSLSSYYTDTQYF. The CDR3 DNA is TGCGCCAGCAGCTTGTCGTCCTATTACACAGATACGCAGTATTTT.

The chain combines TRBV4-3 with TRBJ2-7; 8 bases fit TRBD1. The V segment lost 0 bases and the J segment 4 bases; nucleotides outside the gene matches: 5. The V gene's germline CDR1 is LGHNA and CDR2 YSLEER. The CDR3 contains 15 residues. In nucleotides, the CDR3 is TGCGCCAGCAGCCAAGATCAACAGGGGGAATACGAGCAGTACTTC. Protein: CASSQDQQGEYEQYF.

The rearrangement uses TRBV7-9 and TRBJ2-7; D gene ambiguous. This CDR3 region has 12 residues. V lost 5 bases to trimming and J lost 5 bases, with 10 bases between them. CDR1 and CDR2 (germline): SEHNR, FQNEAQ (reference sequence). The CDR3 nucleotides read TGTGCCAGCAGCCCACCCTGGGACGAGCAGTACTTC. Encoded protein: CASSPPWDEQYF. Using reference TRBV7-9 and TRBJ2-7 for the parts outside the CDR3, the full variable domain is DTGVSQNPRHKITKRGQNVTFRCDPISEHNRLYWYRQTLGQGPEFLTYFQNEAQLEKSRLLSDRFSAERPKGSFSTLEIQRTEQGDSAMYLCASSPPWDEQYFGPGTRLTVT.

The sample holds a few counts of this clonotype. The chain links TRBV24-1 to TRBJ2-3; possibly TRBD1 for D (5 bases). The length of the CDR3 is 13 residues. CDR1 and CDR2 (germline): KGHDR, SFDVKD. V dropped 3 bases and J dropped 4 bases, with 7 bases sitting between them. The CDR3 coding sequence is TGTGCCACCAGTGATCCAGGGTCAGATACGCAGTATTTT. Its translation is CATSDPGSDTQYF.

The sample holds a few counts of this clonotype. The chain recombines TRBV11-2 with TRBJ2-7; TRBD1 agrees at 7 bases. The CDR3 has 13 amino acids. Losses at the gene ends were 6 bases for V and 0 bases for J; bases not matched to a gene: 2. Germline CDR1 reads SGHAT; CDR2 reads FQNNGV. The CDR3 coding sequence is TGTGCCAGCAGACAGGGGTACTCCTACGAGCAGTACTTC. It encodes CASRQGYSYEQYF.

This clonotype has more than one count but fewer than ten. The V gene is TRBV18, the J gene TRBJ2-7; D gene ambiguous. Trimming pared 0 bases from V and 4 bases from J, leaving 10 bases between. CDR1 and CDR2 from the germline V gene are KGHSH and LQKENI. This CDR3 spans 14 amino acids. CDR3 in amino acids: CASSPPGSPYEQYV. Written as DNA, the CDR3 is TGTGCCAGCTCACCACCGGGCAGTCCTTACGAGCAGTACGTC.

This clonotype was observed a few times. The CDR3 loop reads CASSLGVGGSYNSPLHF. DNA for the CDR3: TGTGCCAGCAGCTTAGGAGTTGGGGGTTCCTATAATTCACCCCTCCACTTT. This rearrangement joins TRBV7-2 to TRBJ1-6; D possibly corresponds to TRBD1 (5 bases). Trimming took 1 base from V and 1 from J, leaving 11 bases between them. The CDR3 has 17 amino acids. The germline CDR1 and CDR2 sequences are SGHTA and FQGNSA.

This clonotype was counted ten times or more. The V gene is TRBV5-1, the J gene TRBJ2-7; D is undetermined. CDR1 is SGHRS and CDR2 is YFSETQ in the germline V gene. V was clipped by 4 bases and J by 4 bases, with 9 bases between them. This CDR3 region has 12 residues. CDR3 residues: CASSPLVYEQYF. CDR3 nucleotides: TGCGCCAGCAGCCCGTTGGTATACGAGCAGTACTTC.

The rearrangement links TRBV4-1 to TRBJ2-4; D remains ambiguous. The germline gives CDR1 MGHRA, CDR2 YSYEKL. The length of the CDR3 is 15 residues. V was trimmed by 4 bases and J by 2 bases, leaving 12 bases between them. CDR3 coding DNA: TGCGCCAGCAGCCCCCGGACGTCCTCCAAAAACATTCAGTACTTC. Translation: CASSPRTSSKNIQYF.

This clonotype was counted a few times. J is TRBJ2-2 and V is TRBV10-3; D is perhaps TRBD1 (7 bases). This CDR3 has 13 amino acids. V was cut by 9 bases and J by 7 bases, with 15 bases left in between. Germline CDR1 is ENHRY and CDR2 is SYGVKD. The DNA of the CDR3 is TGTGCCATTACGGGGGACAGAAACGGGGAGCTGTTTTTT. This codes for CAITGDRNGELFF.

This clonotype was seen a handful of times. The CDR3 sequence is CASSLAGGEQPQHF. In DNA form, the CDR3 reads TGCGCCAGCAGCTTGGCAGGGGGTGAACAGCCCCAGCATTTT. The J gene is TRBJ1-5, the V gene TRBV5-1; 7 bases line up with TRBD1. The CDR3 loop spans 14 amino acids. Trimming removed 0 bases from V and 7 bases from J; junction bases left unmatched: 4. Germline assignment: CDR1 SGHRS and CDR2 YFSETQ. The variable domain in full, with the rest retrieved from reference TRBV5-1 and TRBJ1-5, is KAGVTQTPRYLIKTRGQQVTLSCSPISGHRSVSWYQQTPGQGLQFLFEYFSETQRNKGNFPGRFSGRQFSNSRSEMNVSTLELGDSALYLCASSLAGGEQPQHFGDGTRLSIL.

The chain uses TRBV5-1 and TRBJ2-5; D gene uncertain. Per germline, CDR1 SGHRS and CDR2 YFSETQ. CDR3 length equals 14 residues. The V gene lost 4 bases and the J gene lost 5 bases, with 15 bases spanning the gap. The CDR3 bases are TGCGCCAGCAGCCCCCACCAGTTTGCTGAGACCCAGTACTTC. Protein product: CASSPHQFAETQYF.

This clonotype was picked up a small number of times. The chain carries TRBV28 and TRBJ2-5, with D possibly being TRBD1 (5 bases). Germline CDR1 MDHEN, CDR2 SYDVKM. Between the trimmed V and J ends, which lost 1 base and 4 bases, there was a span of 16 bases. The CDR3 runs 16 residues. For the CDR3, the DNA is TGTGCCAGCAGTTTATCTTCAGGGTACCTGGTAGAGACCCAGTACTTC. This sequence encodes CASSLSSGYLVETQYF.

This clonotype was detected a few times. The V gene is TRBV7-2, the J gene TRBJ1-5; possibly TRBD1 for D (6 bases). Germline V gives CDR1 SGHTA, CDR2 FQGNSA. This CDR3 is 15 amino acids long. Trimming stripped 5 bases from V and 5 bases from J, with 16 bases between. The CDR3 DNA is TGTGCCAGCAGCCCCGTCGGGGGGGGCCATCAGCCCCAGCATTTT. Residues: CASSPVGGGHQPQHF.